The 5 T cell receptor beta chains given below trace back to one sample, sequenced in a study of cytomegalovirus exposure and HLA in healthy donors. 13 Jbeta primers and 60 Vbeta primers were used for the PCR. TCRdb's copy holds only in-frame clones and misses some; the assay was immunoSEQ multiplex PCR. The data hold around 300,000 clones, with about 90% observed a single time. The sample taken for sequencing was PBMCs. The receptors were gathered from a woman aged 18-29 years in good health and CMV-seronegative.

The rearrangement links TRBV9 to TRBJ2-2, with TRBD2 matching 12 bases. Unmatched junction bases numbered 7, after V lost 2 bases and J lost 5 bases. Germline V gives CDR1 SGDLS, CDR2 YYNGEE. The CDR3 covers 17 residues. CDR3 residues: CASSVRLAGGRTGELFF. In DNA, the CDR3 is TGTGCCAGCAGCGTCCGGCTAGCGGGGGGGCGAACCGGGGAGCTGTTTTTT. The variable domain in full, with the rest retrieved from reference TRBV9 and TRBJ2-2, is DSGVTQTPKHLITATGQRVTLRCSPRSGDLSVYWYQQSLDQGLQFLIQYYNGEERAKGNILERFSAQQFPDLHSELNLSSLELGDSALYFCASSVRLAGGRTGELFFGEGSRLTVL.

The chain links TRBV6-5 to TRBJ1-4, with D hard to call. V was clipped by 0 bases and J by 4 bases, with 9 bases between them. The CDR3 contains 15 residues. CDR1 is MNHEY and CDR2 is SVGAGI in the germline V gene. CDR3 DNA sequence: TGTGCCAGCAGTTACTCGCCGGTCAATAATGAAAAACTGTTTTTT. Its protein is CASSYSPVNNEKLFF.

The chain couples TRBV30 to TRBJ1-2; D may be TRBD1 (5 bases). Germline V CDR1 and CDR2: GTSNPN, SVGIG (reference sequence). V lost 4 bases and J 7 bases, leaving 16 bases between the germline ends. The CDR3 length is 13 residues. The CDR3 protein is CAWTPGQPFGYTF. CDR3 sequence (DNA): TGTGCCTGGACTCCAGGACAACCCTTTGGCTACACCTTC.

This rearrangement joins TRBV18 to TRBJ2-7; D uncertain. There are 12 residues in the CDR3. Trimming shortened V by 3 bases and J by 0 bases, and 3 bases separated the two germline ends. From germline, CDR1 is KGHSH and CDR2 LQKENI. CDR3 sequence reads: CASSPVSYEQYF. DNA of the CDR3: TGTGCCAGCTCACCCGTCTCCTACGAGCAGTACTTC.

This chain joins TRBV29-1 and TRBJ1-1; D unresolved. The germline CDR1 and CDR2 sequences are SQVTM and ANQGSEA. V lost 4 bases and J 7 bases, leaving 7 bases between the germline ends. CDR3 length: 10 residues. This CDR3 is CSVVYIEAFF. The CDR3 bases are TGCAGCGTTGTTTACATTGAAGCTTTCTTT.